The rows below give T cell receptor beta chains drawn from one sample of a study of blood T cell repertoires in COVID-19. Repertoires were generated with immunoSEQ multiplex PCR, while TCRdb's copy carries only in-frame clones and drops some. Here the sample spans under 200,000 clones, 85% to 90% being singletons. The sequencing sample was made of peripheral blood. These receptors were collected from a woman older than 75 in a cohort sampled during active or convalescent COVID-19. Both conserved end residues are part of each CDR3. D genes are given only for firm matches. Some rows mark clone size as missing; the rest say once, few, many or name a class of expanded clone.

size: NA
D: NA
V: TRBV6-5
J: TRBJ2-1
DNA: TGTGCCAGCGGAAGGGGGGGCTCCTACAATGAGCAGTTCTTC
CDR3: CASGRGGSYNEQFF

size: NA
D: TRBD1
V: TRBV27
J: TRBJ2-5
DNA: TGTGCCAGCAGATACGGACAGGGGGGGGTAGAGACCCAGTACTTC
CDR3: CASRYGQGGVETQYF

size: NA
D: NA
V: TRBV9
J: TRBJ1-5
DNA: TGTGCCAGCAGCGTAGGAGTGGGGGGAATCAATCAGCCCCAGCATTTT
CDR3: CASSVGVGGINQPQHF

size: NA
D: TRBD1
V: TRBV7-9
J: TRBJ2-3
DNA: TGTGCCAGCAGCTTAACGACCAAGGGGGCCGGGGCAGATACGCAGTATTTT
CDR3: CASSLTTKGAGADTQYF

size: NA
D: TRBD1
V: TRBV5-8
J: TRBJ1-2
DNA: TGTGCCAGCAGCCTCTTTAGGACAGGGGGCGCCGGTGGCTACACCTTC
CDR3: CASSLFRTGGAGGYTF

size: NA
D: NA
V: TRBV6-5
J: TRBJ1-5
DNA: TGTGCCAGCAGTTACGTGCCGCACCAGGGGCCCCAGCATTTT
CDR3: CASSYVPHQGPQHF

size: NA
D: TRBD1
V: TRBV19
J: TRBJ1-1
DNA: TGTGCCAGTAGTAACCGGGACAGGGGCCTGTTTAGGGCTTTCTTT
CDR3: CASSNRDRGLFRAFF

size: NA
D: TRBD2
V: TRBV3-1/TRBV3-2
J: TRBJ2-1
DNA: TGTGCCAGCAGCCAAGTTGGGCTAGCGGGCTTGTATGAGCAGTTCTTC
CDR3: CASSQVGLAGLYEQFF

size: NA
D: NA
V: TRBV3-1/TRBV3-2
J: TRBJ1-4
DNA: TGTGCCAGCAGCCAAGAGGGAGGTAGGGCTCCAACTAATGAAAAACTGTTTTTT
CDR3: CASSQEGGRAPTNEKLFF

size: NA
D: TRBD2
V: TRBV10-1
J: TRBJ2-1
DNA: TGCGCCAGCAGTGAGACTGCGGGGGGCCCCTACAATGAGCAGTTCTTC
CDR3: CASSETAGGPYNEQFF

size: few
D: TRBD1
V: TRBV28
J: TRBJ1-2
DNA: TGTGCCAGCAGTTTCCCTATACAGGGGGATAACTATGGCTACACCTTC
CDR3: CASSFPIQGDNYGYTF

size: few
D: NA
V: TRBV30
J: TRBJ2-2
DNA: TGTGCCTGGAGTGTATCATCCAGAAACACCGGGGAGCTGTTTTTT
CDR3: CAWSVSSRNTGELFF

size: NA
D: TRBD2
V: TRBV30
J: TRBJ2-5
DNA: TGTGCCTGGAGTGTAGGGGCTAGCGGGAGGGCCGGTGAGACCCAGTACTTC
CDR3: CAWSVGASGRAGETQYF

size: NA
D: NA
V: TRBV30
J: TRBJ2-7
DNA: TGTGCCTGGAGTGTACTTTTGGACTTCGAGCAGTACTTC
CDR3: CAWSVLLDFEQYF

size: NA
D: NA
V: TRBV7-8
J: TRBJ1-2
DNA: TGTGCCAGCAGCTTAGCGGGGAGGAACTATGGCTACACCTTC
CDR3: CASSLAGRNYGYTF

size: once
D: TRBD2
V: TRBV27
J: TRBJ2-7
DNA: TGTGCCAGCAGTACAAGCCTAGCGGGGACCTCCTACGAGCAGTACTTC
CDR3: CASSTSLAGTSYEQYF

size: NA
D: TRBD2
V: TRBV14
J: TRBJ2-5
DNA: TGTGCCAGCAGATTCCTGAGGACTAGCGGGAGGGCGGAAAAGACCCAGTACTTC
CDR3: CASRFLRTSGRAEKTQYF

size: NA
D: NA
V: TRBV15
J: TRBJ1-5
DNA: TGTGCCACCAGCAGAGCGGTGGATCAGCCCCAGCATTTT
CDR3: CATSRAVDQPQHF

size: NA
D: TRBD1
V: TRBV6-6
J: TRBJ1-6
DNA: TGTGCCAGCAGTCGCGGAGACAGGGGCGCTAGCTCCTATAATTCACCCCTCCACTTT
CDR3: CASSRGDRGASSYNSPLHF

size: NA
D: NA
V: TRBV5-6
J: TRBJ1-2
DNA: TGTGCCAGCAGCTTACCGGGAGGCCGATCCGGTGGCTACACCTTC
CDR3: CASSLPGGRSGGYTF

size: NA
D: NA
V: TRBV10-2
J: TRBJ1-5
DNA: TGCGCCAGCAGTGAGCAGGGCAATCAGCCCCAGCATTTT
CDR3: CASSEQGNQPQHF

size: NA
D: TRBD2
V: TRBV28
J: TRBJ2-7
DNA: TGTGCCAGCAGGGAGCAGGGAGGGTACGAGCAGTACTTC
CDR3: CASREQGGYEQYF

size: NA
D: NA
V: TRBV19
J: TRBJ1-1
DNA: TGTGCCAGTGGGGGGACCGCGAACACTGAAGCTTTCTTT
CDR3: CASGGTANTEAFF

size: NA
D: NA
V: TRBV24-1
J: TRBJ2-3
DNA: TGTGCCTCCGCGAGGGAGACAGATACGCAGTATTTT
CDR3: CASARETDTQYF

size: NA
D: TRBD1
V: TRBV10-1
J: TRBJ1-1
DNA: TGCGTCAGGGGATTGGGGACAGGGGAATACACTGAAGCTTTCTTT
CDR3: CVRGLGTGEYTEAFF

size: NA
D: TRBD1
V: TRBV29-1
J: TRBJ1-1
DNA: TGCAGCTATGGGGACAGTAGTACTGAAGCTTTCTTT
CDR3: CSYGDSSTEAFF

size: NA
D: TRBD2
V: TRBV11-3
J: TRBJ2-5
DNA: TGTGCCAGCAGCCGAGGACTAGCGGGGCAAGAGACCCAGTACTTC
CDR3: CASSRGLAGQETQYF

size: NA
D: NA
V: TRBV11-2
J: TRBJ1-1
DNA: TGTGCCAGCAGCTTAATAGGGGACACTGAAGCTTTCTTT
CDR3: CASSLIGDTEAFF

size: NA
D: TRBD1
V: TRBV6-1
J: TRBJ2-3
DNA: TGTGCCAGCAGTGTCGAAGTCAGGGGGACAGGGCTAAGCACAGATACGCAGTATTTT
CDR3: CASSVEVRGTGLSTDTQYF

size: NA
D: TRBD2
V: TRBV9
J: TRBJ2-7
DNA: TGTGCCAGCAGCCCATTAGCGGGAGCCTACGAGCAGTACTTC
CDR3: CASSPLAGAYEQYF

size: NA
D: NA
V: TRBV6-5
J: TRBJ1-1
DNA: TGTGCCAGCAGTTACGGATGGACAGACGCTGAAGCTTTCTTT
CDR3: CASSYGWTDAEAFF

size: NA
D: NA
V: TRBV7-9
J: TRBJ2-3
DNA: TGTGCCAGCAGCCCTAGCCGGGCGGTTAGCACAGATACGCAGTATTTT
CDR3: CASSPSRAVSTDTQYF

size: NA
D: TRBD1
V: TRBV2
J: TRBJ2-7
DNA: TGTGCCAGCAGTGCCATGGGACAGGGTCACGAGCAGTACTTC
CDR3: CASSAMGQGHEQYF

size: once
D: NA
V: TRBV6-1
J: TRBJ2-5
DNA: TGTGCCAGCAGTGATTCGGGTACGGAGACCCAGTACTTC
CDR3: CASSDSGTETQYF

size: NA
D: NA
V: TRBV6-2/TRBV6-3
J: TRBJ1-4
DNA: TGTGCCAGCAGTTCTGGAGAGGCTTTGCAAACTAATGAAAAACTGTTTTTT
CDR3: CASSSGEALQTNEKLFF

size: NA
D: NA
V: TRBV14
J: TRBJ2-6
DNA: TGTGCCAGCAGCCCCCTCGGGCGGGCTGGGGCCAACGTCCTGACTTTC
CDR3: CASSPLGRAGANVLTF

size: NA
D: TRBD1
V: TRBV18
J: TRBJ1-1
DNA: TGTGCCAGCTCAACTTCCACAGGGGTAAACACTGAAGCTTTCTTT
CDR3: CASSTSTGVNTEAFF

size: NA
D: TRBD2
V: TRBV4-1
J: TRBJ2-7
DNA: TGCGCCAGCAGCCAAGATTTCCAATTAGCGGGGGGCTACGAGCAGTACTTC
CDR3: CASSQDFQLAGGYEQYF

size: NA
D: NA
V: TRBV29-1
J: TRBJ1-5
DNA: TGCAGCGTTCGAGGGGGGGATCAGCCCCAGCATTTT
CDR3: CSVRGGDQPQHF

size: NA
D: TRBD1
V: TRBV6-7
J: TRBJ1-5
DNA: TGTGCCAGCCTCTCTACAGGGGGCAGGGGGAGCAATCAGCCCCAGCATTTT
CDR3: CASLSTGGRGSNQPQHF

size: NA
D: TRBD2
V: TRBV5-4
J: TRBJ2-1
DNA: TGTGCCAGCAGTCCCGCGAGAACTAGCGGAGGGGGCAATGAGCAGTTCTTC
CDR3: CASSPARTSGGGNEQFF

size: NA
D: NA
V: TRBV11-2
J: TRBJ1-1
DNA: TGTGCCAGCAGCTTACAATCCACAGCTGAAGCTTTCTTT
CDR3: CASSLQSTAEAFF

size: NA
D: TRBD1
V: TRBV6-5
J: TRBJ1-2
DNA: TGTGCCAGCAGTTTAGGACAGGGGATCTATGGCTACACCTTC
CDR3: CASSLGQGIYGYTF

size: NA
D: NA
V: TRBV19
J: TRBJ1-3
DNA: TGTGCCAGTGCCTCCGGGACTGGTAGCTCTGGAAACACCATATATTTT
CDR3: CASASGTGSSGNTIYF

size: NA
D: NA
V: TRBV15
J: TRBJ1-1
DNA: TGTGCCACCAGCAGAGAGGGGCTGAACACTGAAGCTTTCTTT
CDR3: CATSREGLNTEAFF

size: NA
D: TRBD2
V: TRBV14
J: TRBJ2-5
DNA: TGTGCCAGCAGCCCCTTAACTAGCGGGAGAGAGACCCAGTACTTC
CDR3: CASSPLTSGRETQYF

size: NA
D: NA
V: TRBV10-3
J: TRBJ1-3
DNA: TGTGCCATCAGTACGAATACTCTTGGAAACACCATATATTTT
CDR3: CAISTNTLGNTIYF

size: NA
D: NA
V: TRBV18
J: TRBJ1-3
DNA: TGTGCCAGCTCACTCGGAAGTGAGAGGGACACCATATATTTT
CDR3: CASSLGSERDTIYF

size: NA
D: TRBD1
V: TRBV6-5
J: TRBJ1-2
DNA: TGTGCCAGCCAAATGACAGGGGGCGCGGCTGGCTACACCTTC
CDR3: CASQMTGGAAGYTF

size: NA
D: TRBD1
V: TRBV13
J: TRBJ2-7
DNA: TGTGCCAGCAGCCTCTTAAGACAGGGTAAAAACGAGCAGTACTTC
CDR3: CASSLLRQGKNEQYF

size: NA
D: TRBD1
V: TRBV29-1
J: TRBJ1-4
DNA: TGCAGCGCCACCGGACAGGGGAATAATGAAAAACTGTTTTTT
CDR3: CSATGQGNNEKLFF

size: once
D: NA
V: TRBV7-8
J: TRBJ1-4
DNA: TGTGCCAGCAGCTTAGATGGGCTTTTAGGAAAACTGTTTTTT
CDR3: CASSLDGLLGKLFF